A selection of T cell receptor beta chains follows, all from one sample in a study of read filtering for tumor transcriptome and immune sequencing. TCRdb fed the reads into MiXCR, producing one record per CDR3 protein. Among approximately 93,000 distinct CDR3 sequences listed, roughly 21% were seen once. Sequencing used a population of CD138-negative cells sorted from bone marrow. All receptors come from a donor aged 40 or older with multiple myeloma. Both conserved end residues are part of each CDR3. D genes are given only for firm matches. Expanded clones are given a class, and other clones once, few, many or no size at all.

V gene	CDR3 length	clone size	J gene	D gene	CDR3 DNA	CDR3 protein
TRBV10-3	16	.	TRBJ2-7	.	TGTGCCATCAGCGGGAATGGTCCGGGGAGCCCCTACGAGCAGTACTTC	CAISGNGPGSPYEQYF
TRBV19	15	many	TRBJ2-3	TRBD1	TGTGCCAGTAGTTCGGACAGGGGATCCACAGATACGCAGTATTTT	CASSSDRGSTDTQYF
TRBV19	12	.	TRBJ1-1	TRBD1	TGTGCCAGTAGTGAAAGGGGGCTAGGAGCTTTCTTT	CASSERGLGAFF
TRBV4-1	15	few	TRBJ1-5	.	TGCGCCAGCAGCCAAGCGCGGGTTGGAGGGTCGCCCCAGCATTTT	CASSQARVGGSPQHF
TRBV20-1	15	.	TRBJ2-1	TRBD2	TGCAGTGCTAGACGGACTAGCAGGGTTTACAATAAGCAGTTCTTC	CSARRTSRVYNKQFF
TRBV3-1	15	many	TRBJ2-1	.	TGTGCCAGCAGCCAAGCGGGGGCCGGTTTTAATGAGCAGTTCTTC	CASSQAGAGFNEQFF
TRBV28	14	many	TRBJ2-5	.	TGTGCCAGTGGTGCTCCGGGGGCCGGAGGGACCCAGTACTTC	CASGAPGAGGTQYF
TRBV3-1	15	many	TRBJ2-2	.	TGTGCCAGCAGCCGGGGTCCAGTTAACACCGGGGAGCTGTTTTTT	CASSRGPVNTGELFF
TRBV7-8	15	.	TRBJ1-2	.	TGTGCCAGCAGCTTCCGGGACATCTGGGAGTATGGCTACACCTTC	CASSFRDIWEYGYTF
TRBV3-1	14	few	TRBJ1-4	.	TGTGCCAGCAGCCAAGTTACAGGGAGTGGAAAACTGTTTTTT	CASSQVTGSGKLFF
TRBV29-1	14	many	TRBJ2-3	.	TGCAGCGGCCGAAGGGCACCTGGGACAGATACGCAGTATTTT	CSGRRAPGTDTQYF
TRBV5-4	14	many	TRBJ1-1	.	TGTGCCAGCAGCGCGATGACAGGGAACACTGAAGCTTTCTTT	CASSAMTGNTEAFF
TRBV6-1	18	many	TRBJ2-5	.	TGTGCCAGCAGTGAAGCGCTTCACGGGGGACGGGGGCAAGAGACCCAGTATTTC	CASSEALHGGRGQETQYF
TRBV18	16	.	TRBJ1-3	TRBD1	TGTGCCAGCTCACCAGGACAGGACCTCTCTGGAAACACCATATATTTT	CASSPGQDLSGNTIYF
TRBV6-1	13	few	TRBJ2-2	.	TGTGCCAGCAGGCAGACGGGTACCGGGGAGCTGTTTTTT	CASRQTGTGELFF
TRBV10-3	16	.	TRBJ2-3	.	TGTGCCATCAGTGAGTTTGACAGAACTAGCACAGATACGCAGTATTTT	CAISEFDRTSTDTQYF
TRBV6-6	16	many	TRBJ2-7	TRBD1	TGTGCCAGCAGTCACCTGGGGACAGGCGCATCCTACGAGCAGTACTTC	CASSHLGTGASYEQYF
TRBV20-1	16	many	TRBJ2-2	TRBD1	TGCAGTGCTAGAGATCAGAGACAGGGGGGCACCGGGGAGCTGTTTTTT	CSARDQRQGGTGELFF
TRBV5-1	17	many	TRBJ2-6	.	TGCGCCAGCAGCCCCCCCCTCATCTCCTCTGGGGCCAACGTCCTGACTTTC	CASSPPLISSGANVLTF
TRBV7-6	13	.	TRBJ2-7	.	TGTGCCAGCAGCTTAGCGAAGGCCTACGAGCAGTACTTC	CASSLAKAYEQYF
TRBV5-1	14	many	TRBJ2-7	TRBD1	TGCGCCAGCAGCAACCGGGACAGGGCCTACGAGCAGTACTTC	CASSNRDRAYEQYF
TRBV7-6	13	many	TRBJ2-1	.	TGTGCCAGCAGCCCGATCGGGCCTTATGAGCAGTTCTTC	CASSPIGPYEQFF